These 21 T cell receptor beta chains share one sample of origin, sequenced in a study of blood T cell repertoires in COVID-19. Here immunoSEQ multiplex PCR was the method, and the copy in TCRdb shows in-frame clones only, minus some. This table has roughly 170,000 clones, around 85% appearing once. The sequencing sample was made of peripheral blood. These receptors were taken from a man between 65 and 79 years old with active or convalescent COVID-19.

This clone showed up just once. The chain employs TRBV15 and TRBJ2-1; D call uncertain. The CDR3 has 15 residues. Trimming took off 0 bases at V and 0 bases at J, with 6 bases between the two ends. Germline CDR1 and CDR2: LNHNV and YYDKDF (reference sequence). The CDR3 here is CATSRDSLSYNEQFF. DNA for the CDR3: TGTGCCACCAGCAGAGACTCCCTCTCCTACAATGAGCAGTTCTTC.

This clone was counted a few times. This same CDR3 is encoded by further DNA sequences in the sample. This chain links TRBV6-2 or TRBV6-3 with TRBJ1-1, with 8 bases lining up with TRBD1. J lost 3 bases, V lost 2 bases, and 8 bases had no gene match. The CDR3 has 16 amino acids. The germline V gene encodes CDR1 MNHEY and CDR2 SVGEGT. CDR3 nucleotide sequence: TGTGCCAGCAGTTACCCTCGGACAGGGTTGGACACTGAAGCTTTCTTT. Its translation: CASSYPRTGLDTEAFF.

This rearrangement joins TRBV6-2 or TRBV6-3 to TRBJ1-1; D uncertain. V lost 2 bases and J lost 1, with 8 bases in between. In germline, CDR1 is MNHEY, CDR2 SVGEGT. CDR3 length: 14 residues. The CDR3 here is CASSYGQPNTEAFF. The DNA of the CDR3 is TGTGCCAGCAGTTACGGGCAGCCGAACACTGAAGCTTTCTTT.

This chain links TRBV25-1 with TRBJ1-2; 8 bases match TRBD1. The CDR3 has 14 residues. J was trimmed by 7 bases and V by 2 bases; bases with no gene match: 6. Germline-derived CDR1 and CDR2 are MGHDK and SYGVNS. The CDR3 protein is CASSEGDRRGGYTF. The CDR3 DNA follows: TGTGCCAGCAGTGAAGGGGACAGGAGGGGTGGCTACACCTTC.

The V call is TRBV27, the J call TRBJ1-1; TRBD1 matches at 8 bases. The CDR3 consists of 16 residues. Per germline, CDR1 MNHEY and CDR2 SMNVEV (reference sequence). V lost 6 bases and J lost 1; bases outside the gene matches: 10. CDR3 sequence (DNA): TGTGCCAGCAGCTGGACAGGGCATACAAGGAACACTGAAGCTTTCTTT. This gives the protein CASSWTGHTRNTEAFF.

Written as DNA, the CDR3 is TGTGCCAGCAGCCTCGACAGGGGCTCCTACAATGAGCAGTTCTTC. This codes for CASSLDRGSYNEQFF. The V gene is TRBV6-5, the J gene TRBJ2-1, with 8 bases lining up with TRBD1. CDR3 length: 15 amino acids. Trimming cost V 6 bases and J 0 bases; bases outside gene matches: 4. Germline CDR1 is MNHEY and CDR2 is SVGAGI.

This chain joins TRBV7-3 and TRBJ2-1, with 12 nucleotides matching TRBD2. CDR1 is SGHTA and CDR2 is FQGTGA in the germline V gene. After removal of 6 bases from V and 7 bases from J, the junction contained 7 bases not matched to a gene. The CDR3 runs to 15 residues. CDR3 DNA sequence: TGTGCCAGCAGTTACCTAGCGGGAGGGGATAATGAGCAGTTCTTC. It specifies CASSYLAGGDNEQFF.

The V call is TRBV28, the J call TRBJ1-1, with a weak D call TRBD1 (5 bases). CDR3 size: 15 residues. Between the trimmed V and J ends, which lost 5 bases and 0 bases, there was a span of 13 bases. In germline, CDR1 is MDHEN, CDR2 SYDVKM. The CDR3 spells CASSSPGGMNTEAFF. For the CDR3, the DNA is TGTGCCAGCAGTAGTCCGGGGGGGATGAACACTGAAGCTTTCTTT.

This clone has only one observation. The rearrangement links TRBV13 to TRBJ2-5, with D perhaps matching TRBD1 (6 bases). The CDR3 has 14 residues. V was shortened by 2 bases and J by 5 bases, with 12 bases between the two germline ends. The germline gives CDR1 PRHDT, CDR2 FYEKMQ (reference sequence). CDR3 in DNA: TGTGCCAGCAGCTTAAATCAGGGGTGGGAGACCCAGTACTTC. This sequence encodes CASSLNQGWETQYF.

The V gene is TRBV7-2, the J gene TRBJ1-4; D unresolved. Germline loops: CDR1 SGHTA, CDR2 FQGNSA. The V end lost 5 bases, the J end lost 1 base, and 14 bases lay between the germline ends. The CDR3 totals 16 residues. This CDR3 reads CASSPAGMGTNEKLFF. CDR3 coding DNA: TGTGCCAGCAGCCCTGCCGGGATGGGAACTAATGAAAAACTGTTTTTT. Full variable domain (outside the CDR3, taken from reference TRBV7-2 and TRBJ1-4): GAGVSQSPSNKVTEKGKDVELRCDPISGHTALYWYRQSLGQGLEFLIYFQGNSAPDKSGLPSDRFSAERTGGSVSTLTIQRTQQEDSAVYLCASSPAGMGTNEKLFFGSGTQLSVL.

This rearrangement joins TRBV28 to TRBJ2-1, with D perhaps matching TRBD2 (6 bases). This CDR3 contains 15 residues. V lost 5 bases, J lost 0 bases, and 11 bases lay in between. Germline V lookup: CDR1 MDHEN, CDR2 SYDVKM. The CDR3 DNA follows: TGTGCCAGCAGTCGGGACTTCAGCTCCTACAATGAGCAGTTCTTC. Protein product: CASSRDFSSYNEQFF. Full variable domain (remainder filled in from reference TRBV28 and TRBJ2-1): DVKVTQSSRYLVKRTGEKVFLECVQDMDHENMFWYRQDPGLGLRLIYFSYDVKMKEKGDIPEGYSVSREKKERFSLILESASTNQTSMYLCASSRDFSSYNEQFFGPGTRLTVL.

V usage is TRBV28 and J usage is TRBJ1-4; D is uncertain. This CDR3 is 14 amino acids long. V lost 1 base to trimming and J lost 3 bases, with 6 bases between them. CDR1 MDHEN and CDR2 SYDVKM come from the germline V gene. The CDR3 loop is CASSLLLANEKLFF. For the CDR3, the DNA is TGTGCCAGCAGTTTATTGCTAGCTAATGAAAAACTGTTTTTT. Variable domain in full (rest from reference TRBV28 and TRBJ1-4): DVKVTQSSRYLVKRTGEKVFLECVQDMDHENMFWYRQDPGLGLRLIYFSYDVKMKEKGDIPEGYSVSREKKERFSLILESASTNQTSMYLCASSLLLANEKLFFGSGTQLSVL.

The gene calls are TRBV28 and TRBJ2-1; D gene unclear. This CDR3 is 14 amino acids long. Looked up from germline, CDR1 is MDHEN and CDR2 is SYDVKM. The V gene lost 6 bases and the J gene lost 3 bases, with 12 bases spanning the gap. The CDR3 loop is CASSPATDYNEQFF. CDR3 bases: TGTGCCAGCAGCCCAGCGACTGACTACAATGAGCAGTTCTTC.

V usage is TRBV2 and J usage is TRBJ1-5; the match to TRBD1 covers 7 bases. The ends lost 6 bases at V and 7 bases at J; junction bases unmatched: 15. The CDR3 is 16 amino acids. Germline V CDR1 and CDR2: SNHLY, FYNNEI. CDR3 in DNA: TGTGCCAGCAGCAGAGGAACGACAGGGTTGGGCCAGCCCCAGCATTTT. Translating it yields CASSRGTTGLGQPQHF.

This rearrangement joins TRBV27 to TRBJ2-7, with D perhaps TRBD2 (5 bases). Looked up from germline, CDR1 is MNHEY and CDR2 is SMNVEV (reference sequence). V was clipped by 5 bases and J by 1 base, with 9 bases between them. The CDR3 is 13 amino acids. Here the CDR3 DNA reads TGTGCCAGCAGTCTGAGGGAATCCTACGAGCAGTACTTC. Encoded protein: CASSLRESYEQYF.

This chain joins TRBV18 and TRBJ2-7, with D unresolved. CDR3 length equals 14 residues. V was pared by 0 bases and J by 0 bases, with 6 bases between. Germline assignment: CDR1 KGHSH and CDR2 LQKENI. CDR3 DNA: TGTGCCAGCTCACCACCGGCAGGCTCCTACGAGCAGTACTTC. Translation: CASSPPAGSYEQYF.

The chain employs TRBV29-1 and TRBJ1-1, with D tentatively TRBD1 (6 bases). Trimming cost V 6 bases and J 4 bases, with 15 bases left between them. Germline V gives CDR1 SQVTM, CDR2 ANQGSEA. The CDR3 consists of 13 residues. CDR3 amino acids: CSVRGGWGTEAFF. The CDR3 region has the DNA TGCAGCGTGAGGGGGGGCTGGGGCACTGAAGCTTTCTTT.

The chain links TRBV12-5 to TRBJ1-5; the match to TRBD1 covers 8 bases. Germline V lookup: CDR1 LGHNT, CDR2 FRNRAP. The CDR3 runs to 16 residues. J gave up 4 bases and V 4 bases, and 9 bases lay outside the gene matches. The CDR3, as DNA: TGTGCTAGTGGTTCGACGGACAGGGATGTTAATCAGCCCCAGCATTTT. This codes for CASGSTDRDVNQPQHF.

J is TRBJ2-5 and V is TRBV7-6, with D perhaps TRBD1 (6 bases). This CDR3 region has 16 residues. Trimming removed 5 bases at V and 7 bases at J, with 23 bases between. Germline assignment: CDR1 SGHVS and CDR2 FNYEAQ. CDR3 sequence (DNA): TGTGCCAGCAGCACCCCCTCTGGGGCGGCCAGGGGGACCCAGTACTTC. It encodes CASSTPSGAARGTQYF. Full variable domain (remainder filled in from reference TRBV7-6 and TRBJ2-5): GAGVSQSPRYKVTKRGQDVALRCDPISGHVSLYWYRQALGQGPEFLTYFNYEAQQDKSGLPNDRFSAERPEGSISTLTIQRTEQRDSAMYRCASSTPSGAARGTQYFGPGTRLLVL.

V and J are TRBV2 and TRBJ1-1; no reliable D call. This CDR3 spans 13 amino acids. Per germline, CDR1 SNHLY and CDR2 FYNNEI. Trimming shortened V by 7 bases and J by 4 bases, and 13 bases separated the two germline ends. Here the CDR3 DNA reads TGTGCCAGCATCCGAGGGAGGGTCACTGAAGCTTTCTTT. It codes for CASIRGRVTEAFF.

This clone turned up a few times. This sequence joins TRBV14 and TRBJ2-7; D is undetermined. Germline V lookup: CDR1 SGHDN, CDR2 FVKESK. Trimming removed 1 base at V and 7 bases at J, with 8 bases between. The CDR3 totals 12 residues. CDR3 protein: CASSQGSREQYF. CDR3 DNA: TGTGCCAGCAGCCAAGGGAGTAGGGAGCAGTACTTC.